The 21 T cell receptor beta chains below all came from one sample that was sequenced in a study of CD8 T cells in Susac syndrome. RNA, at about 0.5 to 1 ug, was reverse transcribed with random hexamers. MiXCR, applied by TCRdb to the immunoSEQ multiplex PCR reads, yields one record per CDR3 protein. The table has fewer than 200,000 distinct CDR3 sequences, roughly 95% seen once. Sequenced: CD4+ T cells from PBMCs. The receptors derive from a human donor in good health.

The chain employs TRBV5-1 and TRBJ2-1; D remains ambiguous. Germline V gene lookup returns CDR1 SGHRS and CDR2 YFSETQ. Trimming removed 0 bases at V and 9 bases at J, with 13 bases between. There are 14 residues in the CDR3. CDR3 in amino acids: CASSLEGRSIEQFF. The CDR3 DNA sequence: TGCGCCAGCAGCTTGGAGGGCAGGTCGATTGAGCAGTTCTTC.

This chain connects TRBV28 to TRBJ1-5; D unresolved. The germline gives CDR1 MDHEN, CDR2 SYDVKM. This CDR3 has 14 amino acids. Trimming took 8 bases from V and 4 from J, leaving 15 bases between them. The CDR3 here is CASSLVRANQPQHF. The CDR3 nucleotides are TGTGCCAGCTCTCTAGTTAGGGCAAATCAGCCCCAGCATTTT. Looking up the rest from reference TRBV28 and TRBJ1-5 gives the full variable domain: DVKVTQSSRYLVKRTGEKVFLECVQDMDHENMFWYRQDPGLGLRLIYFSYDVKMKEKGDIPEGYSVSREKKERFSLILESASTNQTSMYLCASSLVRANQPQHFGDGTRLSIL.

The chain combines TRBV7-9 with TRBJ2-5; D not resolved. CDR1 is SEHNR, CDR2 FQNEAQ, per germline (reference sequence). CDR3 size: 12 residues. Trimming stripped 5 bases from V and 2 bases from J, with 6 bases between. In DNA form, the CDR3 reads TGTGCCAGCAGCATCCTACAAGAGACCCAGTACTTC. Its protein product is CASSILQETQYF.

The genes are TRBV30 and TRBJ1-5; D unclear. Germline V CDR1 and CDR2: GTSNPN, SVGIG (reference sequence). Trimming shortened V by 2 bases and J by 6 bases, and 11 bases separated the two germline ends. This CDR3 has 13 residues. The CDR3 sequence: CAWSRTGFQPQHF. The CDR3 DNA follows: TGTGCCTGGAGTCGGACGGGCTTTCAGCCCCAGCATTTT.

The rearrangement joins TRBV28 to TRBJ2-1; possible D gene TRBD2, 5 bases. The CDR3 length is 13 residues. V gave up 3 bases and J gave up 9 bases, with 12 bases separating them. Germline V lookup: CDR1 MDHEN, CDR2 SYDVKM. The chain's CDR3 is CASSLVNEGEQFF. For the CDR3, the DNA is TGTGCCAGCAGTTTGGTCAACGAGGGTGAGCAGTTCTTC.

The V call is TRBV30, the J call TRBJ2-1; 7 bases align to TRBD2. CDR3 size: 13 residues. Germline CDR1 reads GTSNPN; CDR2 reads SVGIG (reference sequence). With V trimmed by 4 bases and J by 8 bases, 8 bases remained unmatched. CDR3 DNA: TGTGCCTGGACCCGGACTAGTAGGCATGAGCAGTTCTTC. Translating gives CAWTRTSRHEQFF.

This clonotype came up once. The rearrangement uses TRBV20-1 and TRBJ2-1; possible D gene TRBD2, 6 bases. The V end lost 6 bases, the J end lost 4 bases, and 16 bases lay between the germline ends. The CDR3 runs to 14 residues. Germline values: CDR1 DFQATT, CDR2 SNEGSKA (reference sequence). CDR3 in DNA: TGCAGTGCATGCCTCGGAGGGCGGTACAATGAGCAGTTCTTC. Its protein is CSACLGGRYNEQFF.

J is TRBJ1-1 and V is TRBV6-1, with D unclear. This CDR3 has 11 residues. Trimming removed 2 bases from V and 8 bases from J, with 6 bases in between. CDR1 is MNHNS and CDR2 is SASEGT in the germline V gene. The CDR3 sequence: CASSENGEAFF. The CDR3 DNA is TGTGCCAGCAGTGAAAACGGGGAAGCTTTCTTT.

The chain joins TRBV28 to TRBJ2-7; the match to TRBD2 covers 8 bases. The germline CDR1 and CDR2 sequences are MDHEN and SYDVKM. The CDR3 is 14 residues long. V dropped 11 bases and J dropped 0; count of bases not matched to a gene: 9. CDR3: CAARRGGDSYEQYF. In DNA, the CDR3 is TGTGCCGCCCGACGGGGGGGAGACTCCTACGAGCAGTACTTC.

V gene TRBV6-2 or TRBV6-3 combines with J gene TRBJ2-5; 10 positions agree with TRBD2. Germline CDR1 MNHEY, CDR2 SVGEGT. J was trimmed by 2 bases and V by 6 bases; bases with no gene match: 15. The CDR3 has 18 amino acids. The CDR3 sequence is CASSSPFSGRYQQETQYF. DNA for the CDR3: TGTGCCAGCAGCTCCCCCTTTAGCGGGAGGTACCAACAAGAGACCCAGTACTTC.

The genes are TRBV7-2 and TRBJ1-1, with D possibly matching TRBD1 (5 bases). Germline CDR1 SGHTA, CDR2 FQGNSA. The CDR3 has 11 amino acids. V was shortened by 5 bases and J by 8 bases, with 9 bases between the two germline ends. CDR3 residues: CASSPRTEAFF. The CDR3 bases are TGTGCCAGCAGCCCCAGGACAGAAGCTTTCTTT.

The V gene is TRBV29-1, the J gene TRBJ2-1; 8 bases align to TRBD2. Trimming took 6 bases from V and 10 from J; bases not matched to a gene: 17. CDR3 size: 15 residues. CDR1 is SQVTM and CDR2 is ANQGSEA in the germline V gene. CDR3 bases: TGCAGCGTGCTGACCTTGGCGGGAGGCGTCGGCGAGCAGTTCTTC. This translates into CSVLTLAGGVGEQFF.

The rearrangement joins TRBV28 to TRBJ2-7; D gene unclear. From germline, CDR1 is MDHEN and CDR2 SYDVKM. This CDR3 spans 14 amino acids. Trimming took off 2 bases at V and 3 bases at J, with 11 bases between the two ends. The CDR3, as DNA: TGTGCCAGCAGTTTAAAGAGGTGGCTCTACGAGCAGTACTTC. Protein sequence: CASSLKRWLYEQYF. Full variable domain (outside the CDR3, taken from reference TRBV28 and TRBJ2-7): DVKVTQSSRYLVKRTGEKVFLECVQDMDHENMFWYRQDPGLGLRLIYFSYDVKMKEKGDIPEGYSVSREKKERFSLILESASTNQTSMYLCASSLKRWLYEQYFGPGTRLTVT.

The rearrangement links TRBV28 to TRBJ2-3; the D is unclear. The CDR3 loop spans 16 amino acids. Deletions cut 6 bases from V and 4 bases from J, with 20 bases between. The germline V gene encodes CDR1 MDHEN and CDR2 SYDVKM. CDR3 protein: CASSSVAPPPSDTQYF. CDR3 nucleotides: TGTGCCAGCAGCTCGGTAGCTCCACCACCATCAGATACGCAGTATTTT.

V is TRBV29-1 and J is TRBJ2-7; D not resolved. CDR1 SQVTM and CDR2 ANQGSEA come from the germline V gene. V dropped 3 bases and J dropped 4 bases, with 10 bases sitting between them. The CDR3 length is 12 residues. CDR3: CSVDTGVYEQYF. In nucleotides, the CDR3 is TGCAGCGTTGACACGGGCGTGTACGAGCAGTACTTC.

This chain joins TRBV7-2 and TRBJ2-7, with D maybe TRBD2 (6 bases). The CDR3 has 16 residues. CDR1 and CDR2 (germline): SGHTA, FQGNSA. Trimming shortened V by 2 bases and J by 2 bases, and 16 bases separated the two germline ends. Here the CDR3 DNA reads TGTGCCAGCAGCTTATTAGTCCTAGCGCAAGCCTACGAGCAGTACTTC. As protein: CASSLLVLAQAYEQYF.

This chain joins TRBV28 and TRBJ2-2, with a tentative D call TRBD2 (5 bases). Between the trimmed V and J ends, which lost 7 bases and 4 bases, there was a span of 7 bases. Germline CDR1 and CDR2: MDHEN and SYDVKM. The CDR3 runs to 12 residues. The CDR3 region has the DNA TGTGCCAGCAATAGCGTCACCGGGGAGCTGTTTTTT. Translated: CASNSVTGELFF.

This chain uses TRBV18 with TRBJ1-5, with D tentatively TRBD1 (6 bases). Trimming removed 4 bases at V and 5 bases at J, with 15 bases between. Germline lookup yields CDR1 KGHSH and CDR2 LQKENI. This CDR3 region has 15 residues. CDR3: CASSLARDTHQPQHF. CDR3 bases: TGTGCCAGCTCACTCGCCCGGGACACCCATCAGCCCCAGCATTTT.

This clonotype was detected only a few times. The chain links TRBV9 to TRBJ2-5; D perhaps matches TRBD2 (5 bases). Germline CDR1 is SGDLS and CDR2 is YYNGEE. The CDR3 extends over 14 amino acids. The V gene lost 2 bases and the J gene lost 4 bases, with 12 bases spanning the gap. This CDR3 reads CASSVRPGGETQYF. The CDR3 bases are TGTGCCAGCAGCGTTCGCCCCGGAGGAGAGACCCAGTACTTC.

V usage is TRBV5-1 and J usage is TRBJ1-5, with 8 bases aligning to TRBD1. V shed 1 base, J shed 7 bases, and the junction held 7 bases outside the gene matches. CDR1 and CDR2 from the germline V gene are SGHRS and YFSETQ. The CDR3 totals 15 residues. The CDR3 reads CASSLNGQGAQPQHF. DNA for the CDR3: TGCGCCAGCAGCTTGAATGGGCAGGGGGCGCAGCCCCAGCATTTT.

The gene calls are TRBV29-1 and TRBJ2-1, with D maybe TRBD1 (6 bases). Germline V gene lookup returns CDR1 SQVTM and CDR2 ANQGSEA. Trimming took off 4 bases at V and 2 bases at J, with 9 bases between the two ends. The CDR3 runs to 13 residues. The CDR3 here is CSVVRDTYNEQFF. As DNA, the CDR3 is TGCAGCGTTGTCCGGGACACCTACAATGAGCAGTTCTTC.